Listed below are T cell receptor beta chains from one sample, sequenced in a study of cytomegalovirus exposure and HLA in healthy donors. Sequencing used immunoSEQ multiplex PCR; TCRdb keeps in-frame clones, though not all of them. The sample data list just under 90,000 clones. Sequenced: PBMCs. These receptors were collected from a girl between 5 and 17 years old in good health and CMV-seropositive. The CDR3 runs from the conserved cysteine through the conserved F or W. D genes are given only for firm matches.

>TRBD2|15|TRBJ2-2|TRBV15
TGTGCCTCGGGACTAGCGGGGGGGCCCGGCGGGGAGCTGTTTTTT
CASGLAGGPGGELFF
>-|15|TRBJ1-4|TRBV4-1
TGCGCCAGCAGCCAGGGCTTTGGGGGCGGAGAAAAACTGTTTTTT
CASSQGFGGGEKLFF
>-|12|TRBJ2-7|TRBV29-1
TGCAGCGTCCAGGATACCTCCTACGAGCAGTACTTC
CSVQDTSYEQYF
>TRBD1|14|TRBJ2-5|TRBV9
TGTGCCAGCAGCCCAGGACAGGGTTCTGAGACCCAGTACTTC
CASSPGQGSETQYF
>-|14|TRBJ1-1|TRBV18
TGTGCCAGCTCACCGTTGTCCAGGGCAGATGAAGCTTTCTTT
CASSPLSRADEAFF
>-|13|TRBJ2-5|TRBV5-1
TGCGCCAGCAGCTTGAGCGGACTAGAGACCCAGTACTTC
CASSLSGLETQYF
>TRBD1|16|TRBJ1-5|TRBV4-1
TGCGCCAGCAGCCAAAACGACAGGGGGAGCAATCAGCCCCAGCATTTT
CASSQNDRGSNQPQHF
>-|14|TRBJ2-5|TRBV5-1
TGCGCCAGCAGCGCCTTGGGCCACGAAGAGACCCAGTACTTC
CASSALGHEETQYF
>TRBD1|16|TRBJ1-4|TRBV14
TGTGCCAGCAGCCCAAGGACAGGGGGTTCTGCTGAAAAACTGTTTTTT
CASSPRTGGSAEKLFF
>-|15|TRBJ1-4|TRBV4-3
TGCGCCAGCAGCCCGATTGGGGCAGGGGATGAAAAACTGTTTTTT
CASSPIGAGDEKLFF
>TRBD1|13|TRBJ1-1|TRBV2
TGTGCCAGCAGTGGACAGGGGAACACTGAAGCTTTCTTT
CASSGQGNTEAFF
>TRBD1|16|TRBJ1-1|TRBV27
TGTGCCAGCAGGGAACAGGGGGCGAACGGGAACACTGAAGCTTTCTTT
CASREQGANGNTEAFF
>-|19|TRBJ1-6|TRBV15
TGTGCCACCAGCAGAGATTTAGGGAGTGGGAGCTCCTATAATTCACCCCTCCACTTT
CATSRDLGSGSSYNSPLHF
>TRBD2|15|TRBJ2-5|TRBV19
TGTGCCCGCCCGGCCGGCCTAGCGGGGGGTGGGGCCCAGTACTTC
CARPAGLAGGGAQYF
>-|15|TRBJ2-5|TRBV27
TGTGCCAGCAGTTTAATAGGCGGGGCGGGGGAGACCCAGTACTTC
CASSLIGGAGETQYF
>-|12|TRBJ1-6|TRBV5-6
TGTGCCAGCAGCTTGGGTACAGGAGAAGTCTTCTTT
CASSLGTGEVFF
>TRBD1|16|TRBJ1-5|TRBV27
TGTGCCAGCAGCTTTCAGGGGGCAGGCGGCAATCAGCCCCAGCATTTT
CASSFQGAGGNQPQHF